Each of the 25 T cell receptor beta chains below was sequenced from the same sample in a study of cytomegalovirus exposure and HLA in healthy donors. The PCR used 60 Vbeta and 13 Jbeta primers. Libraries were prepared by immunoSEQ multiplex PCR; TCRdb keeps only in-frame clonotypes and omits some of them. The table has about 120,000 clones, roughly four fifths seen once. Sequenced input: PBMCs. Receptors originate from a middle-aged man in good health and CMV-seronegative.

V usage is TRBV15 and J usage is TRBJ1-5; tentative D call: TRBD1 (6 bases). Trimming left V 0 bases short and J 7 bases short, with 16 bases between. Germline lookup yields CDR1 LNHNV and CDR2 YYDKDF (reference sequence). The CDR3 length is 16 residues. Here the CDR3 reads CATSRDREGGRQPQHF. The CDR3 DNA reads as TGTGCCACCAGCAGAGATCGGGAGGGGGGCAGGCAGCCCCAGCATTTT.

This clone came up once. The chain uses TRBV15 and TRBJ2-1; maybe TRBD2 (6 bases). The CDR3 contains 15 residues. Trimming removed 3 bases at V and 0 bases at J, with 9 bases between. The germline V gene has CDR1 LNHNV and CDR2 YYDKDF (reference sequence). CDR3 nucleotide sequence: TGTGCCACCAGCAGTGGGGGGAGCTCCTACAATGAGCAGTTCTTC. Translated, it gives CATSSGGSSYNEQFF.

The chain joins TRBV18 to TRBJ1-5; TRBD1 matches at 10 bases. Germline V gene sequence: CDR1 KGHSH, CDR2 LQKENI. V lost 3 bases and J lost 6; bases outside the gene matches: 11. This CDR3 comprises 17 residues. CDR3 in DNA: TGTGCCAGCTCACCTTCCGGGACAGGGGCCCTGGGTCAGCCCCAGCATTTT. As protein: CASSPSGTGALGQPQHF.

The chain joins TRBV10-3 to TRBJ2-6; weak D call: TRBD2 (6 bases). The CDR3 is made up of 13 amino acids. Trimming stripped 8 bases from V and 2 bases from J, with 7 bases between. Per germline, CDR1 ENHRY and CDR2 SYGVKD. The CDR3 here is CAIGGTGANVLTF. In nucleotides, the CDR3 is TGTGCCATCGGGGGGACTGGGGCCAACGTCCTGACTTTC.

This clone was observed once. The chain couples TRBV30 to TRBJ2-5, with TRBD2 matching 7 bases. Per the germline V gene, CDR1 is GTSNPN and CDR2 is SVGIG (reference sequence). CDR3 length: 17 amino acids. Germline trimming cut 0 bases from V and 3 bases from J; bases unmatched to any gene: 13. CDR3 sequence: CAWSVGVVWAGEETQYF. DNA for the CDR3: TGTGCCTGGAGTGTAGGAGTAGTTTGGGCGGGGGAAGAGACCCAGTACTTC.

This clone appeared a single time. The CDR3 loop is CASSPTTGVNYGYTF. In DNA, the CDR3 is TGTGCCAGCAGTCCGACCACAGGAGTCAACTATGGCTACACCTTC. V usage is TRBV27 and J usage is TRBJ1-2, with a possible D match to TRBD1 (5 bases). Germline CDR1 and CDR2: MNHEY and SMNVEV (reference sequence). Between the trimmed V and J ends, which lost 5 bases and 2 bases, there was a span of 15 bases. The CDR3 contains 15 residues.

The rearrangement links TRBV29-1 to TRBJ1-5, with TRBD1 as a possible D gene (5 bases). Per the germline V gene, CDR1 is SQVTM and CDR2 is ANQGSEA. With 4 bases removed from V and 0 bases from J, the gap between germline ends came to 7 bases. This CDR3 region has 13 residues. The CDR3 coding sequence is TGCAGCGTTGCCAGGGATAGCAATCAGCCCCAGCATTTT. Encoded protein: CSVARDSNQPQHF. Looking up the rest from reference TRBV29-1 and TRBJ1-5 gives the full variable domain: SAVISQKPSRDICQRGTSLTIQCQVDSQVTMMFWYRQQPGQSLTLIATANQGSEATYESGFVIDKFPISRPNLTFSTLTVSNMSPEDSSIYLCSVARDSNQPQHFGDGTRLSIL.

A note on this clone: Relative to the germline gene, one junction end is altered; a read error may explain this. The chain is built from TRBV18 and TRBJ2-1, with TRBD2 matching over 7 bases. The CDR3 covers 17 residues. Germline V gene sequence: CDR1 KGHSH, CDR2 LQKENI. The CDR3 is CANSPISGGGTYNEQFF. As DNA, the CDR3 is TGTGCCAACTCACCGATTAGCGGCGGGGGTACCTACAATGAGCAGTTCTTC.

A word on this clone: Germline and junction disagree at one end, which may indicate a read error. CDR3 sequence (DNA): TGCAGCGTAATGGGCAATGGGGCCAACGGCCTGACTTTC. It translates to CSVMGNGANGLTF. The V and J genes are TRBV29-1 and TRBJ2-6; the D gene is possibly TRBD1 (5 bases). This CDR3 spans 13 amino acids. Germline values: CDR1 SQVTM, CDR2 ANQGSEA.

CDR3 in DNA: TGTGCCAGCCCCCAGCGGAGATCCGGGGAGCTGTTTTTT. Protein sequence: CASPQRRSGELFF. The chain carries TRBV7-9 and TRBJ2-2, with TRBD2 as a possible D gene (5 bases). Germline CDR1 reads SEHNR; CDR2 reads FQNEAQ (reference sequence). Trimming stripped 8 bases from V and 6 bases from J, with 13 bases between. The CDR3 runs to 13 residues.

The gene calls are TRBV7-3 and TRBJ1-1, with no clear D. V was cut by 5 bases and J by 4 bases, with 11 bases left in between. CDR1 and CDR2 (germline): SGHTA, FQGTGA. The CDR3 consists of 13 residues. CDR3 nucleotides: TGTGCCAGCAGCGACTCCGAAGGCACTGAAGCTTTCTTT. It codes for CASSDSEGTEAFF.

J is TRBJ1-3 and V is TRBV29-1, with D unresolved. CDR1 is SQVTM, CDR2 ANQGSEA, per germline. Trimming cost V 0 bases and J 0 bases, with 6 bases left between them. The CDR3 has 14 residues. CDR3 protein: CSVEDNSSGNTIYF. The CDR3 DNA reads TGCAGCGTTGAAGATAACTCCTCTGGAAACACCATATATTTT. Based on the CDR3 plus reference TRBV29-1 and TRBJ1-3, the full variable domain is SAVISQKPSRDICQRGTSLTIQCQVDSQVTMMFWYRQQPGQSLTLIATANQGSEATYESGFVIDKFPISRPNLTFSTLTVSNMSPEDSSIYLCSVEDNSSGNTIYFGEGSWLTVV.

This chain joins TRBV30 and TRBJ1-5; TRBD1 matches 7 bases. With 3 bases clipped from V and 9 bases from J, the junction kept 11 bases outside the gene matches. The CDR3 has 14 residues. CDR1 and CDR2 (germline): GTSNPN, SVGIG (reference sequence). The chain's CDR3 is CAWSAGTVLGPQHF. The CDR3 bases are TGTGCCTGGAGCGCCGGGACAGTCCTAGGGCCCCAGCATTTT.

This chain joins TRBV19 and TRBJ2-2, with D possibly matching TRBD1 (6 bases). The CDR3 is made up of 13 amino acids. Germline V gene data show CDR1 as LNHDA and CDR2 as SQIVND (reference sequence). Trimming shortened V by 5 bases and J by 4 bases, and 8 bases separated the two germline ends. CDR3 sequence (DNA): TGTGCCAGTAGTCACAGGGCCACCGGGGAGCTGTTTTTT. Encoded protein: CASSHRATGELFF. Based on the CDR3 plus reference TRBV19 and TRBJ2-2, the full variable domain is DGGITQSPKYLFRKEGQNVTLSCEQNLNHDAMYWYRQDPGQGLRLIYYSQIVNDFQKGDIAEGYSVSREKKESFPLTVTSAQKNPTAFYLCASSHRATGELFFGEGSRLTVL.

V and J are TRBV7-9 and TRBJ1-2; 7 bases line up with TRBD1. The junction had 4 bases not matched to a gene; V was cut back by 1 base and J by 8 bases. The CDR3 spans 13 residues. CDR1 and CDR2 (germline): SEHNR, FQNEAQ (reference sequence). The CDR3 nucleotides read TGTGCCAGCAGCTTAGAGACAGGGTCAGGCTACACCTTC. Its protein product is CASSLETGSGYTF. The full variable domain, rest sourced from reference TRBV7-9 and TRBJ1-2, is DTGVSQNPRHKITKRGQNVTFRCDPISEHNRLYWYRQTLGQGPEFLTYFQNEAQLEKSRLLSDRFSAERPKGSFSTLEIQRTEQGDSAMYLCASSLETGSGYTFGSGTRLTVV.

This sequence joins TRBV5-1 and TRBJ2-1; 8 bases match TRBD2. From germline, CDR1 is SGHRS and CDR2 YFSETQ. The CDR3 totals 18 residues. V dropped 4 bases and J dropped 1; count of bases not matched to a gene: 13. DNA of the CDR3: TGCGCCAGCAGCCTCCGCCCTAGCGGGCTGGGTTCCTACAATGAGCAGTTCTTC. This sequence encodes CASSLRPSGLGSYNEQFF.

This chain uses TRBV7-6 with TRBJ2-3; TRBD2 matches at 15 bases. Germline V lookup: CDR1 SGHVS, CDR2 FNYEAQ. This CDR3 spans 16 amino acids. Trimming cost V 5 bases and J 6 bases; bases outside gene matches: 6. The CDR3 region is CASSLRTSGRADTQYF. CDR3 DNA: TGTGCCAGCAGCCTTCGGACTAGCGGGAGGGCCGATACGCAGTATTTT. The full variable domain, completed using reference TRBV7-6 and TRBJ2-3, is GAGVSQSPRYKVTKRGQDVALRCDPISGHVSLYWYRQALGQGPEFLTYFNYEAQQDKSGLPNDRFSAERPEGSISTLTIQRTEQRDSAMYRCASSLRTSGRADTQYFGPGTRLTVL.

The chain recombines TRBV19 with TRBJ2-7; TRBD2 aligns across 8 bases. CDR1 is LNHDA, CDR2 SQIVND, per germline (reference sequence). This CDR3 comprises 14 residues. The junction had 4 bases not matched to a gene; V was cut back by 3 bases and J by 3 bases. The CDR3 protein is CASSMGTRGYEQYF. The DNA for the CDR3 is TGTGCCAGTAGTATGGGGACTAGGGGCTACGAGCAGTACTTC.

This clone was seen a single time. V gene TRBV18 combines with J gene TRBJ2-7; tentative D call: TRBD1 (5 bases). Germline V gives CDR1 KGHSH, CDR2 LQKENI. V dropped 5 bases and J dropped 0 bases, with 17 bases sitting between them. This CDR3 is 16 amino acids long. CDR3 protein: CASSKYSLDSSYEQYF. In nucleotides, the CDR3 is TGTGCCAGCTCAAAATACAGTCTAGACAGCTCCTACGAGCAGTACTTC.

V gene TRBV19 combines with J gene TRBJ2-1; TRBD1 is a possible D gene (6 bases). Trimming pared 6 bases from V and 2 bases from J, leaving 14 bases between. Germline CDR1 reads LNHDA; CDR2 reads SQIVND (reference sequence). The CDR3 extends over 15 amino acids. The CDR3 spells CASRPDRSPYNEQFF. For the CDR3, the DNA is TGTGCCAGTAGGCCAGACAGGAGCCCCTACAATGAGCAGTTCTTC.

CDR3 protein: CASSSTEAYSPLHF. The CDR3 nucleotides read TGTGCCAGTAGCAGCACGGAGGCGTATTCACCCCTCCACTTT. This rearrangement joins TRBV19 to TRBJ1-6; D unresolved. V lost 6 bases and J 8 bases, leaving 14 bases between the germline ends. The CDR3 spans 14 residues. CDR1 is LNHDA and CDR2 is SQIVND in the germline V gene (reference sequence).

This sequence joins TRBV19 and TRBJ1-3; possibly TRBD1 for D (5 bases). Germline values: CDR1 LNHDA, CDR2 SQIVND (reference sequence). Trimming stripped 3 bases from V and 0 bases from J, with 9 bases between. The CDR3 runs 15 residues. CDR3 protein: CASSIDRNSGNTIYF. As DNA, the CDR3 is TGTGCCAGTAGTATCGACAGAAACTCTGGAAACACCATATATTTT. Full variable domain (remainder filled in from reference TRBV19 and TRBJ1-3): DGGITQSPKYLFRKEGQNVTLSCEQNLNHDAMYWYRQDPGQGLRLIYYSQIVNDFQKGDIAEGYSVSREKKESFPLTVTSAQKNPTAFYLCASSIDRNSGNTIYFGEGSWLTVV.

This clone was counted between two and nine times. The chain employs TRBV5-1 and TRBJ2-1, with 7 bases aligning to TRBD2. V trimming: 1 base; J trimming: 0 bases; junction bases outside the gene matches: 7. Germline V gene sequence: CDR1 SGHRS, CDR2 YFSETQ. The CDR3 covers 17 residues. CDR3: CASSLRIGGSSYNEQFF. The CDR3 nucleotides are TGCGCCAGCAGCTTGAGGATCGGCGGGAGCTCCTACAATGAGCAGTTCTTC. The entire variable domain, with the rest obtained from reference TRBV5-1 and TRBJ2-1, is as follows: KAGVTQTPRYLIKTRGQQVTLSCSPISGHRSVSWYQQTPGQGLQFLFEYFSETQRNKGNFPGRFSGRQFSNSRSEMNVSTLELGDSALYLCASSLRIGGSSYNEQFFGPGTRLTVL.

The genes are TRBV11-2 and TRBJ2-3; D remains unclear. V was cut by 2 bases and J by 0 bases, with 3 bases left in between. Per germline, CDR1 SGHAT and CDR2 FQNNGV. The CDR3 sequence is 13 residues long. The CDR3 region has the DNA TGTGCCAGCAGCTTACGGAGCACAGATACGCAGTATTTT. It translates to CASSLRSTDTQYF.

CDR3 amino acids: CASKGLAGDEQYF. In DNA form, the CDR3 reads TGTGCCAGCAAGGGACTAGCGGGGGACGAGCAGTACTTC. This chain joins TRBV6-6 and TRBJ2-7; 14 bases fit TRBD2. This CDR3 comprises 13 residues. Trimming at V came to 7 bases and at J to 5 bases, leaving 1 base not matched to a gene. Germline CDR1 MNHNY, CDR2 SVGAGI (reference sequence).